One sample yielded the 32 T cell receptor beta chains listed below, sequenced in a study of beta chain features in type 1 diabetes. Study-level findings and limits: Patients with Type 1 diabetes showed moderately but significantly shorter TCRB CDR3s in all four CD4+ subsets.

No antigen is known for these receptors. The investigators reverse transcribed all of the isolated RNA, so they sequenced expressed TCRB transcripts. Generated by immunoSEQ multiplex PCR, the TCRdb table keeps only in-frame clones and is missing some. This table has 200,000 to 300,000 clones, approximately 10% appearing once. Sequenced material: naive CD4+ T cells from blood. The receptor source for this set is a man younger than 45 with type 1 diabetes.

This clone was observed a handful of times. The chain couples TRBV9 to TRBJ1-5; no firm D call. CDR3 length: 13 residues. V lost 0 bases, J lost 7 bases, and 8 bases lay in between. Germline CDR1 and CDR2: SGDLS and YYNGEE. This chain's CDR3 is CASSVAEYQPQHF. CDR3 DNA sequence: TGTGCCAGCAGCGTAGCTGAGTACCAGCCCCAGCATTTT.

CDR3 sequence: CASSDLTSSNEKLFF. The CDR3 DNA follows: TGTGCCAGCAGTGATTTGACATCGTCGAACGAAAAACTGTTTTTT. V is TRBV25-1 and J is TRBJ1-4; no reliable D call. V dropped 3 bases and J dropped 8 bases, with 16 bases sitting between them. The CDR3 is 15 amino acids. Germline V CDR1 and CDR2: MGHDK, SYGVNS.

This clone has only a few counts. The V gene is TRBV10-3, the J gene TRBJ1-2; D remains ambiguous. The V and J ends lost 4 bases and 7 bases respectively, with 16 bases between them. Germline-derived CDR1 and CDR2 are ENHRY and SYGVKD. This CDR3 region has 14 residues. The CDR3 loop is CAISAPSPTGGYTF. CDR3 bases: TGTGCCATCAGTGCCCCGTCCCCTACTGGTGGCTACACCTTC.

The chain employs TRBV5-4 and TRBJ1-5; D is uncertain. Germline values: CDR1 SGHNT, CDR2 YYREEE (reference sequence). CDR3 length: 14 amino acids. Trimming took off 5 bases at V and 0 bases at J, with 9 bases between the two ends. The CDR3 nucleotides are TGTGCCAGCAGTCTACAGCATAGCAATCAGCCCCAGCATTTT. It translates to CASSLQHSNQPQHF.

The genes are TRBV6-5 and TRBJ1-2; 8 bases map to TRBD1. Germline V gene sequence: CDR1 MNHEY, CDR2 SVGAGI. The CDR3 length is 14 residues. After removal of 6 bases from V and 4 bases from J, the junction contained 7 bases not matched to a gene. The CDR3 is CASRSPGQAYGYTF. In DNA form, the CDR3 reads TGTGCCAGCAGATCGCCGGGACAGGCCTATGGCTACACCTTC.

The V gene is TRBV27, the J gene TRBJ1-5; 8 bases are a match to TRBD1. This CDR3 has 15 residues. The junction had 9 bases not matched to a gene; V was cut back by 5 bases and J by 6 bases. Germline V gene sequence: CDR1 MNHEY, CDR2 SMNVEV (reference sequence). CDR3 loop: CASSGQGKGIQPQHF. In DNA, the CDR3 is TGTGCCAGCAGTGGACAGGGTAAGGGGATTCAGCCCCAGCATTTT.

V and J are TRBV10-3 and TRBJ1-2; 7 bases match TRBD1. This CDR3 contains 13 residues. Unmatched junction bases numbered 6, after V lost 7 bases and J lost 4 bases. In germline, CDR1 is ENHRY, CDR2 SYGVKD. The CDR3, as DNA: TGTGCCATCAATGGGACAGTCGGCTATGGCTACACCTTC. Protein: CAINGTVGYGYTF.

CDR3 protein: CASARRGASGDTDTQYF. The CDR3, as DNA: TGTGCCAGCGCACGAAGGGGAGCTAGCGGGGACACAGATACGCAGTATTTT. The V gene is TRBV9, the J gene TRBJ2-3; 9 bases agree with TRBD2. The CDR3 has 17 amino acids. V lost 7 bases to trimming and J lost 2 bases; unmatched junction nucleotides: 14. CDR1 and CDR2 from the germline V gene are SGDLS and YYNGEE.

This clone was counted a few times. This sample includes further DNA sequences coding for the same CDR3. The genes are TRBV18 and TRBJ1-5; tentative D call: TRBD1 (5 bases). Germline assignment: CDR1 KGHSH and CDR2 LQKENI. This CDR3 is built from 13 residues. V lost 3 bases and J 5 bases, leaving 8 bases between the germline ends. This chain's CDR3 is CASSPGRDQPQHF. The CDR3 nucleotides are TGTGCCAGCTCACCGGGCAGGGATCAGCCCCAGCATTTT. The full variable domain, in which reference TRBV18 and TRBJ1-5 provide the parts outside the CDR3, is NAGVMQNPRHLVRRRGQEARLRCSPMKGHSHVYWYRQLPEEGLKFMVYLQKENIIDESGMPKERFSAEFPKEGPSILRIQQVVRGDSAAYFCASSPGRDQPQHFGDGTRLSIL.

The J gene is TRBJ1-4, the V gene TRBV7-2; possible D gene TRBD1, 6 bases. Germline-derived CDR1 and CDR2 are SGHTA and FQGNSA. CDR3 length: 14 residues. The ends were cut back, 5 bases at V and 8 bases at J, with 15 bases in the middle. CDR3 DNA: TGTGCCAGCAGCGTGGACAGCTTTGCCGAAAAACTGTTTTTT. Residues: CASSVDSFAEKLFF. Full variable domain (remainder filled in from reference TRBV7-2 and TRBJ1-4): GAGVSQSPSNKVTEKGKDVELRCDPISGHTALYWYRQSLGQGLEFLIYFQGNSAPDKSGLPSDRFSAERTGGSVSTLTIQRTQQEDSAVYLCASSVDSFAEKLFFGSGTQLSVL.

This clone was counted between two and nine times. CDR3 protein: CASSQENAGRAGELFF. CDR3 bases: TGCGCCAGCAGCCAAGAAAATGCGGGGAGGGCCGGGGAGCTGTTTTTT. The gene calls are TRBV4-3 and TRBJ2-2; TRBD2 agrees at 7 bases. CDR3 length: 16 amino acids. The trim removed 0 bases at V and 6 bases at J, leaving 7 bases unmatched. The germline gives CDR1 LGHNA, CDR2 YSLEER.

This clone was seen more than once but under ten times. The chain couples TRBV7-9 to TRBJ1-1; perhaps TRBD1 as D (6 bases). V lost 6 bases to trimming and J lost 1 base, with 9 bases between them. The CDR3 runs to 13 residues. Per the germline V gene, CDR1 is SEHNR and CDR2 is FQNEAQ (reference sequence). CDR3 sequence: CASSGQSNTEAFF. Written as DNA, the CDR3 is TGTGCCAGCAGTGGACAGTCGAACACTGAAGCTTTCTTT.

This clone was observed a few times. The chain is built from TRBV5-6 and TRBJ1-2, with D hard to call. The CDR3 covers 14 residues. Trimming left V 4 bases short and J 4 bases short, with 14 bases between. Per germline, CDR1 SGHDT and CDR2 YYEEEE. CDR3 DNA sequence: TGTGCCAGCAGCGAACCCGGGTTGATCTATGGCTACACCTTC. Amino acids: CASSEPGLIYGYTF.

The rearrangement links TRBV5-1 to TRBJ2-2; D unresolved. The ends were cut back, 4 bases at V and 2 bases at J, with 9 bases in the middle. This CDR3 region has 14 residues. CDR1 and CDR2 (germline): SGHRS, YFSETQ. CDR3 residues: CASSEAGNTGELFF. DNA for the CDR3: TGCGCCAGCAGCGAGGCCGGAAACACCGGGGAGCTGTTTTTT.

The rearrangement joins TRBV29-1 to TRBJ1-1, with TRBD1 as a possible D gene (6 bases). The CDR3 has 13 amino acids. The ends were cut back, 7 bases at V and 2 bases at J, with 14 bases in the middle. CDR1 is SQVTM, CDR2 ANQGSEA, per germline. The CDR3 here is CSAGGQANTEAFF. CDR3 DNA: TGCAGCGCTGGGGGACAAGCCAACACTGAAGCTTTCTTT.

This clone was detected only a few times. The CDR3 sequence: CAWSVGTGSEKLFF. The CDR3 nucleotides read TGTGCCTGGAGTGTAGGGACAGGGTCTGAAAAACTGTTTTTT. V gene TRBV30 combines with J gene TRBJ1-4; 9 bases are a match to TRBD1. J was trimmed by 7 bases and V by 0 bases; bases with no gene match: 3. The CDR3 contains 14 residues. Germline CDR1 reads GTSNPN; CDR2 reads SVGIG (reference sequence).

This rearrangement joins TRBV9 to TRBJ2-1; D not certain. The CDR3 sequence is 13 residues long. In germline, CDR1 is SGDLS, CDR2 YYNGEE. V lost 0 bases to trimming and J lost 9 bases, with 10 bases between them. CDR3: CASSVAPLSEQFF. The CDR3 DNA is TGTGCCAGCAGCGTAGCCCCTCTGAGTGAGCAGTTCTTC. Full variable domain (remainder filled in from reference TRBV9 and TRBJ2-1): DSGVTQTPKHLITATGQRVTLRCSPRSGDLSVYWYQQSLDQGLQFLIQYYNGEERAKGNILERFSAQQFPDLHSELNLSSLELGDSALYFCASSVAPLSEQFFGPGTRLTVL.

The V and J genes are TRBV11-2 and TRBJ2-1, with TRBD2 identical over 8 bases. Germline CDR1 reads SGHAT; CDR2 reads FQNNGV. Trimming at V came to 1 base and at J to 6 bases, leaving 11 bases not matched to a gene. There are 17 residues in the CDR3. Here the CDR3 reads CASSLVIRGGPFNEQFF. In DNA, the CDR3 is TGTGCCAGCAGCTTAGTAATTCGGGGGGGCCCTTTCAATGAGCAGTTCTTC.

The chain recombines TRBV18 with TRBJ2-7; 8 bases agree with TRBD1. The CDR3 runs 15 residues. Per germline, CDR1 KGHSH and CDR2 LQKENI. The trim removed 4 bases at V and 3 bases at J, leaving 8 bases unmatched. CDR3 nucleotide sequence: TGTGCCAGCTCACGCTCAGGGGGCGACATCTACGAGCAGTACTTC. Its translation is CASSRSGGDIYEQYF. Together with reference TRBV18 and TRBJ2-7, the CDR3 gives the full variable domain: NAGVMQNPRHLVRRRGQEARLRCSPMKGHSHVYWYRQLPEEGLKFMVYLQKENIIDESGMPKERFSAEFPKEGPSILRIQQVVRGDSAAYFCASSRSGGDIYEQYFGPGTRLTVT.

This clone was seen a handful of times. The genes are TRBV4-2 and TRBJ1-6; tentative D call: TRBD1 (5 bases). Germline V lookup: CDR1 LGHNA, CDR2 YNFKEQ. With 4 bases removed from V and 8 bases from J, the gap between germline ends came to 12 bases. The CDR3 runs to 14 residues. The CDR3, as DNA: TGTGCCAGCAGCCCTGGGGGGAGAGATTCACCCCTCCACTTT. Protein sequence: CASSPGGRDSPLHF.

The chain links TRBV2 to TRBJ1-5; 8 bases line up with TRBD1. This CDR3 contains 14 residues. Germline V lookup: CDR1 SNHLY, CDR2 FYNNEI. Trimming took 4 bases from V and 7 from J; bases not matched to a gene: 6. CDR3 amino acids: CASSGQGTGQPQHF. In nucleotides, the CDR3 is TGTGCCAGCAGTGGACAGGGGACTGGCCAGCCCCAGCATTTT.

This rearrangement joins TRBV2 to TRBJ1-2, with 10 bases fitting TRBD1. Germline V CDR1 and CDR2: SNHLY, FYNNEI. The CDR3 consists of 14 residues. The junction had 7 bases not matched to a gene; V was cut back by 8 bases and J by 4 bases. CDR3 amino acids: CASSGQGNLYGYTF. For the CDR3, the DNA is TGTGCCAGCTCGGGACAGGGGAATCTCTATGGCTACACCTTC.

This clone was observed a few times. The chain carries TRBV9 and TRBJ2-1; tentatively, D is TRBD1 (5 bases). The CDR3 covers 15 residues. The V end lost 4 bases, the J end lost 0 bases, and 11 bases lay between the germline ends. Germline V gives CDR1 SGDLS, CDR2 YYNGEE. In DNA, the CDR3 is TGTGCCAGCAGCCTTACAGGTAGCTCCTACAATGAGCAGTTCTTC. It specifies CASSLTGSSYNEQFF.

The CDR3 loop reads CASSSPLGSGDQPQHF. The CDR3 DNA follows: TGTGCCAGCAGCTCTCCCTTGGGGTCCGGGGATCAGCCCCAGCATTTT. The chain uses TRBV7-9 and TRBJ1-5; the D is unclear. The CDR3 length is 16 residues. V lost 4 bases and J lost 5, with 18 bases in between. CDR1 and CDR2 from the germline V gene are SEHNR and FQNEAQ (reference sequence).

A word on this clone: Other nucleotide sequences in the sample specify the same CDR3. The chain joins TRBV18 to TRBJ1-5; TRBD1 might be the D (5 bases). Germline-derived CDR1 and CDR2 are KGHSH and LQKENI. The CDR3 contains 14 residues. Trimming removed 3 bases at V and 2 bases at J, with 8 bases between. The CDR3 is CASSPGGGNQPQHF. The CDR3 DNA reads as TGTGCCAGCTCACCGGGGGGGGGCAATCAGCCCCAGCATTTT.

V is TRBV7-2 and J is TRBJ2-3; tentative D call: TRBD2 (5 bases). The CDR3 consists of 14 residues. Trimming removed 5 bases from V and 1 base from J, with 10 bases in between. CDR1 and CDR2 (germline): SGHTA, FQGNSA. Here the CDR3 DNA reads TGTGCCAGCAGCCCGGACTCTGGCACAGATACGCAGTATTTT. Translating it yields CASSPDSGTDTQYF.

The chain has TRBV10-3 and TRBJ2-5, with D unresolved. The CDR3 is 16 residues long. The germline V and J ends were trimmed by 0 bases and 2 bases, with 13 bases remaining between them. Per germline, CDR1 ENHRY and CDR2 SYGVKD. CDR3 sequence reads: CAISESAVRRQETQYF. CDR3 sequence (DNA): TGTGCCATCAGTGAGTCGGCAGTAAGAAGACAAGAGACCCAGTACTTC.

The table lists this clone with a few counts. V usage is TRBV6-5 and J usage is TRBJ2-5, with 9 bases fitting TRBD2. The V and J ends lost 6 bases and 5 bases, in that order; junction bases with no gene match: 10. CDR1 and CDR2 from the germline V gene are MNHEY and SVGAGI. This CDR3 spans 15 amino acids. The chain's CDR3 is CASSRGGAVGETQYF. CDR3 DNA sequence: TGTGCCAGCAGCCGCGGGGGGGCCGTGGGGGAGACCCAGTACTTC.

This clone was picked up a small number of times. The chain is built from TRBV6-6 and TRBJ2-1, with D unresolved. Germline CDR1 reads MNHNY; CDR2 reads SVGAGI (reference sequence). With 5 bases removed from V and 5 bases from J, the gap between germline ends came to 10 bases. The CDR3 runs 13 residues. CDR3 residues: CASSGTSDNEQFF. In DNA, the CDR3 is TGTGCCAGCAGTGGTACAAGCGACAATGAGCAGTTCTTC.

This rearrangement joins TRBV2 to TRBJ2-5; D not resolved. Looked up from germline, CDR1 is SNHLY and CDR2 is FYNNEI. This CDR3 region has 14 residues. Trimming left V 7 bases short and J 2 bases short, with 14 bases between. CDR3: CASKTFTAQETQYF. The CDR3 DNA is TGTGCCAGCAAAACTTTTACAGCTCAAGAGACCCAGTACTTC.

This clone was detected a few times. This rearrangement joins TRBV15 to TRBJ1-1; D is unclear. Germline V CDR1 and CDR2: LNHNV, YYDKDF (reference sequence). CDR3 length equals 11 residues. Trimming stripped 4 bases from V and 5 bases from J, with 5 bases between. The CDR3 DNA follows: TGTGCCACCAGCAAACTGACTGAAGCTTTCTTT. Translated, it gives CATSKLTEAFF.

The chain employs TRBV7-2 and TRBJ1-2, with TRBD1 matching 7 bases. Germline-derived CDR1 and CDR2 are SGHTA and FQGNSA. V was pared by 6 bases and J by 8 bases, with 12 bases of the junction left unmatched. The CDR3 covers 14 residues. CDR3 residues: CASSITQGPRGYTF. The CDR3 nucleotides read TGTGCCAGCAGTATTACACAGGGGCCGAGGGGCTACACCTTC. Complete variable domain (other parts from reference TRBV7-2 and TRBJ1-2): GAGVSQSPSNKVTEKGKDVELRCDPISGHTALYWYRQSLGQGLEFLIYFQGNSAPDKSGLPSDRFSAERTGGSVSTLTIQRTQQEDSAVYLCASSITQGPRGYTFGSGTRLTVV.